This T cell receptor beta chain derives from a study of blood T cell repertoires in COVID-19. J lost 9 bases, V lost 3 bases, and 4 bases had no gene match. This CDR3 is built from 13 residues. Per the germline V gene, CDR1 is SEHNR and CDR2 is FQNEAQ (reference sequence). Sequencing used immunoSEQ multiplex PCR; TCRdb keeps in-frame clones, though not all of them. Of 350,000 to 450,000 clones in the sample, less than 90% were seen once. The source material was PBMCs or T cells enriched from blood (not recorded which). The chain links TRBV7-9 to TRBJ2-1, with TRBD2 matching 8 bases. This clonotype was sampled from a woman aged 45-59 years who had recovered from COVID-19. CDR3 nucleotide sequence: TGTGCCAGCAGCTTTAGCGGGGTGGGTGAGCAGTTCTTC. Translation gives CASSFSGVGEQFF.